This TCR beta chain was obtained from a study of Graves' ophthalmopathy and Graves' hyperthyroidism. This clonotype was seen at least ten times. TCR beta CDR3 amplification used RNA transcripts. First-round RT-PCR used HTBI primers; second-round multiplex PCR followed. TCRdb reanalysed the multiplex PCR reads using MiXCR and keeps one entry per CDR3 protein. The sample consists of 500,000 to 600,000 distinct CDR3 sequences, about two fifths of them appearing once. Pregnancy or lactation, uncontrolled infections and other autoimmune diseases were grounds for excluding patients. This TCR was recovered from an adult man with Graves' hyperthyroidism. Input material: peripheral blood or thyroid tissue (not recorded which).

The CDR3 DNA follows: TGTGCCAGCAGTGAAAAGGGACAGGGGAGTTCACCCCTCCACTTT. Translation gives CASSEKGQGSSPLHF. The rearrangement joins TRBV6-5 to TRBJ1-6; 10 bases are a match to TRBD1. Germline loops: CDR1 MNHEY, CDR2 SVGAGI. The CDR3 is 15 residues long. With 5 bases clipped from V and 9 bases from J, the junction kept 7 bases outside the gene matches.